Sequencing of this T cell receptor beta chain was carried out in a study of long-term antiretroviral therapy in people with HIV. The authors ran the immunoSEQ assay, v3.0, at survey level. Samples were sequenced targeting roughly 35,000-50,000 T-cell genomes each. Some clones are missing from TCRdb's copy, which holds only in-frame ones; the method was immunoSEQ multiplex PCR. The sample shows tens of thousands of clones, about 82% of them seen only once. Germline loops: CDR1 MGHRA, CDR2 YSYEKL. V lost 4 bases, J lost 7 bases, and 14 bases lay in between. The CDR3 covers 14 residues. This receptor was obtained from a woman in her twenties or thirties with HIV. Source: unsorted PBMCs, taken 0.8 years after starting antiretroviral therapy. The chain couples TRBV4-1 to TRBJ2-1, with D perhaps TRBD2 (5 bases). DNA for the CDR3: TGCGCCAGCAGCCCCCAGGAGGAGCGGAATGAGCAGTTCTTC. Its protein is CASSPQEERNEQFF.